The 25 T cell receptor beta chains listed next were all sequenced from one sample in a study of cytomegalovirus exposure and HLA in healthy donors. It was with 60 Vbeta and 13 Jbeta primers that the PCR ran. The table came from immunoSEQ multiplex PCR; TCRdb's copy has only in-frame clones and leaves some out. The sample includes more than 95,000 clones, roughly 82% of them seen just once. Source material: PBMCs. The receptors were gathered from a woman between 35 and 50 years old in good health and CMV-seropositive.

The table lists this clone with a few counts. The rearrangement uses TRBV2 and TRBJ2-2, with 15 bases that match TRBD2. The junction had 11 bases not matched to a gene; V was cut back by 8 bases and J by 4 bases. Germline CDR1 reads SNHLY; CDR2 reads FYNNEI. There are 18 residues in the CDR3. CDR3 nucleotides: TGTGCCAGCGGGACTGGACTAGCGGGAGGGCCGAGCACCGGGGAGCTGTTTTTT. Translating it yields CASGTGLAGGPSTGELFF.

This clone was counted between two and nine times. The chain employs TRBV11-2 and TRBJ2-1; 9 positions agree with TRBD2. V lost 4 bases, J lost 5 bases, and 9 bases stayed unmatched. Germline V gives CDR1 SGHAT, CDR2 FQNNGV. The CDR3 loop spans 16 amino acids. CDR3 region: CASSYSGLALNNEQFF. The CDR3 nucleotides are TGTGCCAGCAGCTATTCGGGACTAGCTTTAAACAATGAGCAGTTCTTC.

The chain employs TRBV2 and TRBJ2-3; tentatively, D is TRBD1 (5 bases). Trimming removed 6 bases at V and 0 bases at J, with 19 bases between. Looked up from germline, CDR1 is SNHLY and CDR2 is FYNNEI. This CDR3 has 17 residues. The DNA for the CDR3 is TGTGCCAGCAGGGATGCCGACTTGACAGAAAGCACAGATACGCAGTATTTT. Protein sequence: CASRDADLTESTDTQYF. Variable domain in full (rest from reference TRBV2 and TRBJ2-3): EPEVTQTPSHQVTQMGQEVILRCVPISNHLYFYWYRQILGQKVEFLVSFYNNEISEKSEIFDDQFSVERPDGSNFTLKIRSTKLEDSAMYFCASRDADLTESTDTQYFGPGTRLTVL.

This chain uses TRBV11-3 with TRBJ2-1; TRBD2 aligns across 11 bases. Trimming removed 4 bases from V and 3 bases from J; junction bases left unmatched: 5. Germline CDR1 reads SGHNT; CDR2 reads YENEEA. The CDR3 spans 16 residues. CDR3 DNA sequence: TGTGCCAGCAGCTCGGCTAGCGGGGGGCACTACAATGAGCAGTTCTTC. The encoded protein is CASSSASGGHYNEQFF.

Worth noting for this clone: Additional DNA sequences in this sample encode the identical CDR3. The J gene is TRBJ2-1, the V gene TRBV11-3; 12 positions match TRBD2. Germline V gene data show CDR1 as SGHNT and CDR2 as YENEEA. The J segment lost 7 bases and the V segment lost 4 bases, leaving 2 bases of the junction unmatched. The CDR3 runs 14 residues. The CDR3 loop reads CASSSSGRGNEQFF. Written as DNA, the CDR3 is TGTGCCAGCAGCTCTAGCGGGAGGGGGAATGAGCAGTTCTTC.

A few counts support this clone. The chain carries TRBV7-9 and TRBJ2-3; D uncertain. The CDR3 is 12 residues long. CDR1 and CDR2 from the germline V gene are SEHNR and FQNEAQ (reference sequence). The V gene lost 5 bases and the J gene lost 5 bases, with 8 bases spanning the gap. In DNA form, the CDR3 reads TGTGCCAGCAGCGTCCTCGGAGATACGCAGTATTTT. It is translated as CASSVLGDTQYF. Looking up the rest from reference TRBV7-9 and TRBJ2-3 gives the full variable domain: DTGVSQNPRHKITKRGQNVTFRCDPISEHNRLYWYRQTLGQGPEFLTYFQNEAQLEKSRLLSDRFSAERPKGSFSTLEIQRTEQGDSAMYLCASSVLGDTQYFGPGTRLTVL.

The chain uses TRBV27 and TRBJ2-5; no definite D call. This CDR3 is 14 amino acids long. Germline CDR1 is MNHEY and CDR2 is SMNVEV (reference sequence). V lost 4 bases, J lost 2 bases, and 11 bases lay in between. The CDR3 here is CASSSPVRQETQYF. The CDR3 DNA reads TGTGCCAGCAGTTCCCCGGTCCGACAAGAGACCCAGTACTTC.

The chain joins TRBV29-1 to TRBJ1-1; 9 bases match TRBD1. The CDR3 has 12 amino acids. The V and J ends lost 6 bases and 10 bases, in that order; junction bases with no gene match: 9. Germline V gene lookup returns CDR1 SQVTM and CDR2 ANQGSEA. The CDR3 protein is CSVVTGGRGAFF. The CDR3 coding sequence is TGCAGCGTGGTCACAGGGGGCAGGGGAGCTTTCTTT.

This chain connects TRBV5-1 to TRBJ2-5, with 7 bases matching TRBD2. From germline, CDR1 is SGHRS and CDR2 YFSETQ. The CDR3 has 14 residues. The V gene end was trimmed by 4 bases and the J gene end by 7 bases; junction bases not matched to a gene: 10. CDR3 residues: CASSIRGEGGTQYF. The CDR3 nucleotides read TGCGCCAGCAGCATCCGCGGGGAGGGTGGGACCCAGTACTTC.

This clone was counted a single time. This chain connects TRBV19 to TRBJ2-1, with D unclear. The germline gives CDR1 LNHDA, CDR2 SQIVND (reference sequence). Trimming shortened V by 5 bases and J by 0 bases, and 11 bases separated the two germline ends. This CDR3 region has 15 residues. DNA of the CDR3: TGTGCCAGTAGTTTCATGCGGAGCTCCTACAATGAGCAGTTCTTC. This translates into CASSFMRSSYNEQFF.

This clone was counted between two and nine times. Other DNA variants within this sample encode the same CDR3. V is TRBV9 and J is TRBJ2-1, with 10 nucleotides matching TRBD2. CDR3 size: 15 residues. Trimming removed 0 bases from V and 3 bases from J; junction bases left unmatched: 0. Germline lookup yields CDR1 SGDLS and CDR2 YYNGEE. The CDR3 sequence is CASSVGTSGYNEQFF. The CDR3, as DNA: TGTGCCAGCAGCGTAGGGACTAGCGGCTACAATGAGCAGTTCTTC.

There are a few counts of this clone. The chain joins TRBV19 to TRBJ1-1, with a weak D call TRBD1 (6 bases). This CDR3 contains 11 residues. The V gene lost 8 bases and the J gene lost 6 bases, with 10 bases spanning the gap. CDR1 LNHDA and CDR2 SQIVND come from the germline V gene (reference sequence). For the CDR3, the DNA is TGTGCCAGTGGACAGAGCGCTGAAGCTTTCTTT. Amino acids: CASGQSAEAFF. The full variable domain, its missing parts supplied by reference TRBV19 and TRBJ1-1, is DGGITQSPKYLFRKEGQNVTLSCEQNLNHDAMYWYRQDPGQGLRLIYYSQIVNDFQKGDIAEGYSVSREKKESFPLTVTSAQKNPTAFYLCASGQSAEAFFGQGTRLTVV.

The V gene is TRBV5-1, the J gene TRBJ2-5; 8 bases map to TRBD1. The CDR3 loop spans 14 amino acids. After removal of 4 bases from V and 2 bases from J, the junction contained 4 bases not matched to a gene. Germline V gene sequence: CDR1 SGHRS, CDR2 YFSETQ. The CDR3: CASSEGQVQETQYF. CDR3 DNA: TGCGCCAGCAGCGAGGGACAGGTTCAAGAGACCCAGTACTTC.

The chain combines TRBV30 with TRBJ2-2; TRBD1 is a possible D gene (5 bases). The V and J ends lost 5 bases and 2 bases respectively, with 6 bases between them. The CDR3 covers 12 residues. The germline V gene has CDR1 GTSNPN and CDR2 SVGIG (reference sequence). CDR3 protein: CAWDSNTGELFF. CDR3 bases: TGTGCCTGGGACAGTAACACCGGGGAGCTGTTTTTT. Together with reference TRBV30 and TRBJ2-2, the CDR3 gives the full variable domain: SQTIHQWPATLVQPVGSPLSLECTVEGTSNPNLYWYRQAAGRGLQLLFYSVGIGQISSEVPQNLSASRPQDRQFILSSKKLLLSDSGFYLCAWDSNTGELFFGEGSRLTVL.

CDR3 bases: TGTGCCAGTAGTTACCAGGGGAACACTGAAGCTTTCTTT. As protein: CASSYQGNTEAFF. This chain joins TRBV19 and TRBJ1-1; D may be TRBD1 (5 bases). Germline lookup yields CDR1 LNHDA and CDR2 SQIVND (reference sequence). The CDR3 extends over 13 amino acids. Deletions cut 5 bases from V and 1 base from J, with 8 bases between.

The V gene is TRBV9, the J gene TRBJ2-2; a weak D match, TRBD1 (6 bases). This CDR3 has 13 residues. Germline CDR1 SGDLS, CDR2 YYNGEE. Deletions cut 2 bases from V and 5 bases from J, with 7 bases between. In nucleotides, the CDR3 is TGTGCCAGCAGCGTCACAGGGACCGGGGAGCTGTTTTTT. Its protein product is CASSVTGTGELFF.

This clone was observed once. The CDR3 region is CASSLRSASYNEQFF. DNA for the CDR3: TGTGCCAGCAGCCTCCGCAGCGCCTCCTACAATGAGCAGTTCTTC. The chain has TRBV7-3 and TRBJ2-1; no reliable D call. The CDR3 has 15 amino acids. Germline CDR1 and CDR2: SGHTA and FQGTGA. V dropped 5 bases and J dropped 0 bases, with 11 bases sitting between them.

The chain joins TRBV5-8 to TRBJ2-7; tentatively, D is TRBD1 (5 bases). Trimming took 4 bases from V and 4 from J, leaving 15 bases between them. This CDR3 has 14 residues. Germline lookup yields CDR1 SGHTS and CDR2 YDEGEE. The CDR3 loop reads CASSRDSFTYEQYF. DNA of the CDR3: TGTGCCAGCAGCCGCGACAGCTTTACTTACGAGCAGTACTTC.

The rearrangement links TRBV11-2 to TRBJ2-3; D uncertain. Germline CDR1 and CDR2: SGHAT and FQNNGV. With 3 bases removed from V and 0 bases from J, the gap between germline ends came to 7 bases. The CDR3 has 14 amino acids. In nucleotides, the CDR3 is TGTGCCAGCAGCTTGGGCAGTAGCACAGATACGCAGTATTTT. It yields the protein CASSLGSSTDTQYF.

This clone turned up a few times. The chain joins TRBV19 to TRBJ2-7, with TRBD1 identical over 7 bases. Germline loops: CDR1 LNHDA, CDR2 SQIVND (reference sequence). Trimming cost V 5 bases and J 1 base; bases outside gene matches: 8. The CDR3 is 15 amino acids. DNA of the CDR3: TGTGCCAGTAGTCCCTACTCGGGACAGTCCTACGAGCAGTACTTC. Translated, it gives CASSPYSGQSYEQYF.

This clone was detected only once. The chain joins TRBV25-1 to TRBJ2-6; perhaps TRBD1 as D (6 bases). CDR1 is MGHDK and CDR2 is SYGVNS in the germline V gene. The V gene lost 5 bases and the J gene lost 0 bases, with 11 bases spanning the gap. The CDR3 runs 16 residues. In nucleotides, the CDR3 is TGTGCCAGCAGTATGAGGGGGATCTCTGGGGCCAACGTCCTGACTTTC. It specifies CASSMRGISGANVLTF.

V usage is TRBV18 and J usage is TRBJ2-1; D not certain. The germline V gene has CDR1 KGHSH and CDR2 LQKENI. The CDR3 totals 15 residues. Trimming took 3 bases from V and 0 from J, leaving 9 bases between them. Here the CDR3 DNA reads TGTGCCAGCTCACCGTTGAGGAGCTCCTACAATGAGCAGTTCTTC. This sequence encodes CASSPLRSSYNEQFF. The full variable domain, rest sourced from reference TRBV18 and TRBJ2-1, is NAGVMQNPRHLVRRRGQEARLRCSPMKGHSHVYWYRQLPEEGLKFMVYLQKENIIDESGMPKERFSAEFPKEGPSILRIQQVVRGDSAAYFCASSPLRSSYNEQFFGPGTRLTVL.

Notes on this clone: This same CDR3 is encoded by further DNA sequences in the sample. This chain uses TRBV6-5 with TRBJ1-1; D not certain. CDR1 and CDR2 from the germline V gene are MNHEY and SVGAGI. This CDR3 spans 13 amino acids. Between the trimmed V and J ends, which lost 0 bases and 2 bases, there was a span of 4 bases. CDR3 DNA: TGTGCCAGCAGTTACTCGACAAACACTGAAGCTTTCTTT. Protein product: CASSYSTNTEAFF.

The CDR3 DNA is TGTGCCAGCAGCTTAGGAGGGGGCCGTGAGCAGTACTTC. Amino acids: CASSLGGGREQYF. The V and J genes are TRBV7-2 and TRBJ2-7; 7 bases map to TRBD1. Germline CDR1 is SGHTA and CDR2 is FQGNSA. Losses at the gene ends were 1 base for V and 7 bases for J; bases not matched to a gene: 4. The CDR3 runs 13 residues.

This clone was counted only a few times. The chain has TRBV5-5 and TRBJ2-7; TRBD1 matches at 7 bases. Trimming at V came to 1 base and at J to 6 bases, leaving 10 bases not matched to a gene. Germline CDR1 SGHKS, CDR2 YYEKEE (reference sequence). This CDR3 has 15 amino acids. The CDR3 region has the DNA TGTGCCAGCAGCTTGTTGGAGACAGGGTTCTCCGAGCAGTACTTC. As protein: CASSLLETGFSEQYF.